This T cell receptor (beta chain) derives from a study of T cells in Graves' hyperthyroidism and ophthalmopathy (dated by TCRdb to the late 2010s). Regarding the study in general: Peripheral blood was sampled at the time of initial diagnosis, prior to any treatment. The 100 or so discovery patients were randomly divided into training and test sets at a 7:3 ratio. Once sampling was done, hyperthyroidism patients were given methimazole at a starting dose of 30 mg daily, whereas ophthalmopathy patients were given high-dose intravenous methylprednisolone. The paper describes TCR Vbeta CDR3 sequencing of some 130 peripheral blood samples, made up of approximately 40 ophthalmopathy patients, more than 70 hyperthyroidism patients and 17 progressor patients. The study also compared thyroid tissue and blood T-cell repertoires from several Graves' hyperthyroidism patients. Prospective prediction of ophthalmopathy was tested in an independent validation cohort of 18 to 20 hyperthyroidism patients and some 17 patients who later progressed to ophthalmopathy. TCR V-J signatures able to tell the groups apart were searched for in a discovery cohort of about a hundred patients, of whom over 40 had Graves' ophthalmopathy and 57 had stable Graves' hyperthyroidism. Findings and caveats that apply to the study as a whole: Ophthalmopathy was separated from stable hyperthyroidism by a 13 V-J signature model, with 85% to 90% sensitivity and about 81% specificity obtained in cross-validation and 80%/75% obtained in testing. Most expanded thyroid clonotypes (frequency above 0.001) were also detected in blood, a finding suggesting that blood repertoires may reflect thyroid immune responses. During validation, the model predicted progression to ophthalmopathy a median of roughly 7.1 months ahead of onset, with approximately 70% sensitivity and 72.22% specificity. Sample size was not statistically predetermined, and investigators were not blinded to group allocation.

Including cysteine and phenylalanine, the CDR3 has 15 amino acids. The read is trimmed to its CDR3 DNA, 45 bases read in frame from base 1. Trimming leaves V shorter by 3 bases and J shorter by 3 bases, with the junction holding 5 bases beyond the gene matches. The germline V gene provides CDR1 MNHNS and CDR2 SASEGT. This clonotype was counted a few times. What this receptor recognizes is not known. Qualities for individual bases were not recorded, and no much larger clone is one base off. A patient counted as having stable Graves' hyperthyroidism if no progression to ophthalmopathy occurred over 18 months of follow-up. Hyperthyroidism patients were newly diagnosed, with disease duration under 2 months, and aged 18 to 65 years. Patients with uncontrolled infections, other autoimmune diseases, pregnancy or lactation were excluded. Diagnoses were established on the basis of clinical symptoms, serum thyroxine and TRAb, thyroid ultrasound, and orbital computed tomography. Ficoll-Paque density gradient centrifugation was used to isolate PBMCs from approximately 11 ml of fresh peripheral blood. Total RNA was extracted using Trizol reagent, and RNA quality was assessed on an Agilent 2100 Bioanalyzer.

The TCR beta CDR3 regions were amplified from the RNA transcripts. A first-round RT-PCR of the TCR CDR3 used the HTBI primer set with the Qiagen OneStep RT-PCR kit. Libraries were constructed in a second round of multiplex PCR, after which size selection and purification were carried out. Sequencing of the libraries was done on an Illumina HiSeq2000 using paired-end 100 bp reads. For the original study's pipeline: SOAPnuke was used to process the raw data, removing reads that contained adapters or uncalled bases, had a mean Phred below 15, or lacked an exact match to the constant primer or identifier. COPE v1.2.5 was used to merge high-quality paired reads, and clonotypes were defined as unique nucleotide sequences. Clonotypes were aligned to IMGT TRBV, TRBD and TRBJ reference segments using MiTCR v1.1. Only V-J combinations with frequency above 0.0001, covering about 99% of repertoires, were analysed. The TCS score was defined as the ratio of F50 (clonal expansion) to E x V (chaos), calculated using BLOSUM62-based TCRdist between CDR3 peptides within each V-J. Welch's t-statistics and random forest reduced around 520 V-J features to fewer than 15, which were used in a naive Bayes classifier (R e1071). In-frame beta chains were kept once TCRdb had trimmed the public reads at Q25 with fastp and called clones with MiXCR. Rows matching on CDR3 protein sequence are summarized as one entry with the most common DNA and genes. TCRdb assigned the V and J calls; the authors' analysis was not used. The sample table contains 400,000 to 550,000 distinct CDR3 sequences; only one count was recorded for around an eighth of them. 15% to 20% of the sample comes from the top ten.

The receptor was isolated from a young woman with Graves' hyperthyroidism. The specimen sequenced was blood. The V gene is TRBV6-1 and the J gene is TRBJ2-3, and 8 bases in between align with TRBD1. The DNA sequence is TGTGCCAGCAGTGACCCAGGGGGCGGGACAGATACGCAGTATTTT. The encoded protein is CASSDPGGGTDTQYF.